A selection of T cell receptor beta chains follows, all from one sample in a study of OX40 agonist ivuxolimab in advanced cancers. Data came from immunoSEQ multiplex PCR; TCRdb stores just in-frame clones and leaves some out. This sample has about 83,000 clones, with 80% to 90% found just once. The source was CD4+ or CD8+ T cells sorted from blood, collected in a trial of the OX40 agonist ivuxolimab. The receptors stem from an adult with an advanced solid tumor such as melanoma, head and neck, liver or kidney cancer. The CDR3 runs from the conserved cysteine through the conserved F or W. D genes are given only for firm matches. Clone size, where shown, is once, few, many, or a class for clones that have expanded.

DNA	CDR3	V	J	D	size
TGTGCCAGCTCACCGACGGCCAATTATGGCTACACCTTC	CASSPTANYGYTF	TRBV18	TRBJ1-2	NA	NA
TGTGCCAGCAGCTTTTCCCCAGCCAATGAGCAGTTCTTC	CASSFSPANEQFF	TRBV11-3	TRBJ2-1	NA	NA
TGTGCCAGCTCTTTGGACAGGGGTGCAGATACGCAGTATTTT	CASSLDRGADTQYF	TRBV18	TRBJ2-3	TRBD1	NA
TGTGCCAGCAGTGAGGGTGACGAGCAGTACTTC	CASSEGDEQYF	TRBV6-5	TRBJ2-7	NA	NA
TGTGCCAGCAGCTTACCAGGGGTGCACGATGGCTACACCTTC	CASSLPGVHDGYTF	TRBV7-2	TRBJ1-2	NA	NA
TGTGCCAGCAGTTACGGACAGACATTCAGTCAGCCCCAGCATTTT	CASSYGQTFSQPQHF	TRBV6-6	TRBJ1-5	NA	NA
TGTGCCAGCAGGGAACAGGGGAACTATGGCTACACCTTC	CASREQGNYGYTF	TRBV6-1	TRBJ1-2	TRBD1	once
TGTGCCAGCAGCTTAGAGTTGAGGTACGAGCAGTACTTC	CASSLELRYEQYF	TRBV7-8	TRBJ2-7	NA	NA
TGTGCCAGCAGATCAGACAGCCATGGAAACACCATATATTTT	CASRSDSHGNTIYF	TRBV6-5	TRBJ1-3	NA	NA
TGCGCCAGCAGCATCCGGGATTTCTCGGGCGCTGAAGCTTTCTTT	CASSIRDFSGAEAFF	TRBV5-1	TRBJ1-1	NA	NA
TGTGCCAGCAGCCGCGATCTCGGGGAAAGCTCCTACGAGCAGTACTTC	CASSRDLGESSYEQYF	TRBV7-8	TRBJ2-7	NA	NA
TGTGCCAGCAGCTTGCCCCCGCGGTGGAGCTCCTACAATGAGCAGTTCTTC	CASSLPPRWSSYNEQFF	TRBV5-6	TRBJ2-1	NA	once
TGTGCCAGCAGACGATCCGGGACAAGCTATGGCTACACCTTC	CASRRSGTSYGYTF	TRBV2	TRBJ1-2	NA	few
TGTGCCAGCAGTTTGCGAAGGTACGGTGAAGGGGAGCAGTTCTTC	CASSLRRYGEGEQFF	TRBV27	TRBJ2-1	NA	NA
TGTGCCAGTAGTACTACGCTCCAGGTCGTGTATGGCTACACCTTC	CASSTTLQVVYGYTF	TRBV19	TRBJ1-2	NA	NA
TGTGCCAGCTGCCGGGACAGGGGCGAAAAACTGTTTTTT	CASCRDRGEKLFF	TRBV19	TRBJ1-4	TRBD1	NA
TGCGCCAGCAGCCAAGGGACTAGCGGGGGGGCCTACGAGCAGTACTTC	CASSQGTSGGAYEQYF	TRBV4-3	TRBJ2-7	TRBD2	once
TGTGCCAGCTCACCATTGGGGGAAAGCGAGCAGTACTTC	CASSPLGESEQYF	TRBV18	TRBJ2-7	NA	once
TGTGCCAGCAGCTTCCTACCGGGACAGGGTAGGTCTTTCTTT	CASSFLPGQGRSFF	TRBV7-2	TRBJ1-1	TRBD1	once
TGTGCCACCGGGACAGTCCAAGAGACCCAGTACTTC	CATGTVQETQYF	TRBV10-3	TRBJ2-5	TRBD1	NA
TGTGCCAGCGGGGTGTTTCATGAAAAACTGTTTTTT	CASGVFHEKLFF	TRBV19	TRBJ1-4	NA	few
TGCGCCAGCAGCGCCGAACAGGGGACTAAGCAGTTCTTC	CASSAEQGTKQFF	TRBV5-1	TRBJ2-1	NA	once
TGTGCCAGCCTTGTGACTAGTAATTCACCCCTCCACTTT	CASLVTSNSPLHF	TRBV28	TRBJ1-6	NA	NA
TGTGCCAGTAGTTCCACAAACTGGGGGATCGTCGGCTACACCTTC	CASSSTNWGIVGYTF	TRBV19	TRBJ1-2	NA	NA
TGTGCCAGCAGGTACGGGAGGACAGGGGTTTTCGGCAATCAGCCCCAGCATTTT	CASRYGRTGVFGNQPQHF	TRBV6-4	TRBJ1-5	TRBD1	NA